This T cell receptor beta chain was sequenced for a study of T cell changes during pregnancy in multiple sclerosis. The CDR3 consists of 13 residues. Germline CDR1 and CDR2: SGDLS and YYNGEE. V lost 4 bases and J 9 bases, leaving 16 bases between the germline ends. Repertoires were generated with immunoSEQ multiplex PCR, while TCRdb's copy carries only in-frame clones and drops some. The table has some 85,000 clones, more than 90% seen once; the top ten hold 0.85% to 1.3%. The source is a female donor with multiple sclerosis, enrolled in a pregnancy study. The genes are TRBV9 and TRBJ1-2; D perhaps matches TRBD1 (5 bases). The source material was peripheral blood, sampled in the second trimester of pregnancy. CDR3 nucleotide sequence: TGTGCCAGCAGCCCTCAGTGGGGGGGAAGCTACACCTTC. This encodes CASSPQWGGSYTF.